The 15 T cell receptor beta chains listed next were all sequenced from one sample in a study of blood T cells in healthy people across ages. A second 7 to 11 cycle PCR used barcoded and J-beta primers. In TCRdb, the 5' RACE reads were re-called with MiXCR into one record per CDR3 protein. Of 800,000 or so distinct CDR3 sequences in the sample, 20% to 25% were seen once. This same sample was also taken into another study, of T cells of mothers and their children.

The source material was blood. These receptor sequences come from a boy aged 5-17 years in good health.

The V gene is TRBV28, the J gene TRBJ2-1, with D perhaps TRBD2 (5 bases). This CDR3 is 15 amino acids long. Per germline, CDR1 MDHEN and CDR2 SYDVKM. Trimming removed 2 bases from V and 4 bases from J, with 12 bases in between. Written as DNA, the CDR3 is TGTGCCAGCAGTTTACGGGGTATAGGGTACAATGAGCAGTTCTTC. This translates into CASSLRGIGYNEQFF. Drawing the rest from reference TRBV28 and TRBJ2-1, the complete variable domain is DVKVTQSSRYLVKRTGEKVFLECVQDMDHENMFWYRQDPGLGLRLIYFSYDVKMKEKGDIPEGYSVSREKKERFSLILESASTNQTSMYLCASSLRGIGYNEQFFGPGTRLTVL.

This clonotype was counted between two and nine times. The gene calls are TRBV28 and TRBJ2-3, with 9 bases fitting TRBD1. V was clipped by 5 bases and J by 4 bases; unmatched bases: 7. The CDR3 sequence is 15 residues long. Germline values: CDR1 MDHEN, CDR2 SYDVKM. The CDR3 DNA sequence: TGTGCCAGCAGTCAAGCTCGGGACAGGGCAGATACGCAGTATTTT. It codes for CASSQARDRADTQYF. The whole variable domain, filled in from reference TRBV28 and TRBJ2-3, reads DVKVTQSSRYLVKRTGEKVFLECVQDMDHENMFWYRQDPGLGLRLIYFSYDVKMKEKGDIPEGYSVSREKKERFSLILESASTNQTSMYLCASSQARDRADTQYFGPGTRLTVL.

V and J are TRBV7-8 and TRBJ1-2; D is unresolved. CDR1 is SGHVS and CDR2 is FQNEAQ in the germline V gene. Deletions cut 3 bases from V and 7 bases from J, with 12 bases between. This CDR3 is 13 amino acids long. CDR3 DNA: TGTGCCAGCAGCTTCGGACCTGCCTCTGGCTACACCTTC. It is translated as CASSFGPASGYTF. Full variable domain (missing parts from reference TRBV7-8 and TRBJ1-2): GAGVSQSPRYKVAKRGQDVALRCDPISGHVSLFWYQQALGQGPEFLTYFQNEAQLDKSGLPSDRFFAERPEGSVSTLKIQRTQQEDSAVYLCASSFGPASGYTFGSGTRLTVV.

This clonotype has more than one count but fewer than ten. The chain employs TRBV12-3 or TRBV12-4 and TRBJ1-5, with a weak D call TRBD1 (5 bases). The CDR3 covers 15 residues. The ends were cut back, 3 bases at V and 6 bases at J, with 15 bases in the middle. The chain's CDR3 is CASSFEGYEIQPQHF. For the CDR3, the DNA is TGTGCCAGCAGTTTTGAGGGGTACGAAATTCAGCCCCAGCATTTT.

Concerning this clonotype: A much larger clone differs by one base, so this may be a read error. The CDR3 DNA sequence: TGTGCCAGCAGAGGGGGGACAGCAACCTACGAGCAGTACTTC. Amino acids: CASRGGTATYEQYF. The chain employs TRBV2 and TRBJ2-7; weak D call: TRBD1 (7 bases). CDR3 length equals 14 residues. V was shortened by 6 bases and J by 2 bases, with 14 bases between the two germline ends. CDR1 SNHLY and CDR2 FYNNEI come from the germline V gene.

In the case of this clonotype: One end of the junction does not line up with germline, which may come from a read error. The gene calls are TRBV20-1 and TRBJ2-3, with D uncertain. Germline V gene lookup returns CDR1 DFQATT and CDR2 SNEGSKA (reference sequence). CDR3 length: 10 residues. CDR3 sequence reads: CLTGPDTQYF. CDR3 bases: TGTTTAACCGGGCCAGATACGCAGTATTTT.

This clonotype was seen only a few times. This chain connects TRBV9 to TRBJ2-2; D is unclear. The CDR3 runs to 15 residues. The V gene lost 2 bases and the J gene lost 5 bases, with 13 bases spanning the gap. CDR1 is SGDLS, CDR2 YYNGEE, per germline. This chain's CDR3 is CASSVSRSSTGELFF. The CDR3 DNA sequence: TGTGCCAGCAGCGTTTCTCGGAGTAGTACCGGGGAGCTGTTTTTT.

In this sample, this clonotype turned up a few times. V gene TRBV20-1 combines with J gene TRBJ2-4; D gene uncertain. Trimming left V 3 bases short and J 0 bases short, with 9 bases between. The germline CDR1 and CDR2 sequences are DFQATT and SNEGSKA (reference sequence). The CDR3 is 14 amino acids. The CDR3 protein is CSARGELAKNIQYF. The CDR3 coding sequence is TGCAGTGCTAGGGGCGAACTAGCCAAAAACATTCAGTACTTC.

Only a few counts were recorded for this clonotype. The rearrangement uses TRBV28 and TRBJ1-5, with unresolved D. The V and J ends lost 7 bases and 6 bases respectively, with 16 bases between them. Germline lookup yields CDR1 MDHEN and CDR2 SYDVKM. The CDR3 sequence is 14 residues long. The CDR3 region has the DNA TGTGCCAGCACTCCAACGGGTTGGGGTCAGCCCCAGCATTTT. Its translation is CASTPTGWGQPQHF.

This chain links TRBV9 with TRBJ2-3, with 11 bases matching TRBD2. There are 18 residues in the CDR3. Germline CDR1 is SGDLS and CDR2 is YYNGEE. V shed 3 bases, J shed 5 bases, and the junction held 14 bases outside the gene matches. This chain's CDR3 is CASSEGVAGGPGLDTQYF. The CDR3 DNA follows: TGTGCCAGCAGCGAGGGGGTAGCGGGAGGGCCTGGCTTAGATACGCAGTATTTT.

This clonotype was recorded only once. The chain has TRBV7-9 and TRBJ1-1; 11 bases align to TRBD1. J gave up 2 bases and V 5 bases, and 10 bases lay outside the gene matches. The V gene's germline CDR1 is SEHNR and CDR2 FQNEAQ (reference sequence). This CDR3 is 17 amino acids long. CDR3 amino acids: CASSPGQGALFNTEAFF. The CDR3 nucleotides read TGTGCCAGCAGCCCAGGACAGGGGGCCCTTTTTAACACTGAAGCTTTCTTT.

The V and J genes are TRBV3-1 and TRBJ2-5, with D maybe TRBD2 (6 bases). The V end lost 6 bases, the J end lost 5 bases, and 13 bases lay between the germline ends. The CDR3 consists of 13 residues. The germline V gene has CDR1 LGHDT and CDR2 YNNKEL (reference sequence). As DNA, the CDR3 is TGTGCCAGCAGAGGCCAGCGGGTGGAGACCCAGTACTTC. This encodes CASRGQRVETQYF.

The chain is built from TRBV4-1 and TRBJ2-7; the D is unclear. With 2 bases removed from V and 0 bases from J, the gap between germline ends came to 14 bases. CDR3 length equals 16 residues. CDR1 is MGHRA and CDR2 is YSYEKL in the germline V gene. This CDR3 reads CASSQPEQTGSYEQYF. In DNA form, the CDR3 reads TGCGCCAGCAGCCAACCTGAACAGACGGGCTCCTACGAGCAGTACTTC.

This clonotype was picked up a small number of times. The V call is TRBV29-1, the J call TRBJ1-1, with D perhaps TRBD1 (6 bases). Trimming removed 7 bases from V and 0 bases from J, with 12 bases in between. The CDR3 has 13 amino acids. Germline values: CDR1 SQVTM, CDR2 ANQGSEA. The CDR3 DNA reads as TGCAGCGCACAGACAGGAATGAACACTGAAGCTTTCTTT. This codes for CSAQTGMNTEAFF.

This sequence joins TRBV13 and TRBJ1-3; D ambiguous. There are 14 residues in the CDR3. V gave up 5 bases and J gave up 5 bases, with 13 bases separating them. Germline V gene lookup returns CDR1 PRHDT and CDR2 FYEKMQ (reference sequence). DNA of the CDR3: TGTGCCAGCAGCCCCCGCGGTAGGCGAAACACCATATATTTT. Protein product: CASSPRGRRNTIYF.